The sequence of this T cell receptor beta chain was determined in a study of cytomegalovirus exposure and HLA in healthy donors. The germline CDR1 and CDR2 sequences are SGHNT and YYREEE (reference sequence). The CDR3 length is 14 residues. The ends were cut back, 4 bases at V and 3 bases at J, with 13 bases in the middle. Data came from immunoSEQ multiplex PCR; TCRdb stores just in-frame clones and leaves some out. The repertoire holds more than 85,000 clones, with roughly 86% as singletons. The source material was PBMCs. The clonotype originates from a young woman in good health and CMV-seropositive. The J gene is TRBJ1-1, the V gene TRBV5-4; D unresolved. Here the CDR3 reads CASSAQLVDTEAFF. CDR3 nucleotide sequence: TGTGCCAGCAGCGCGCAATTAGTGGACACTGAAGCTTTCTTT.